The rows below give T cell receptor beta chains drawn from one sample of a study of metastatic and nonmetastatic thyroid tumors. TCRdb recomputed clones from the PCR reads via MiXCR. The sample carries 34,000 or so clones, around a fifth recorded once. The sequencing sample was made of blood. The origin of the receptors is a female donor with papillary thyroid cancer or a benign thyroid nodule (not recorded which). Some clones in this sample may be carry-over from other donors' samples. The CDR3 runs from the conserved cysteine through the conserved F or W. A D gene is named only where the DNA matches it firmly. Not every row has a clone size; where given, it reads once, few, many or a size class.

>TRBJ2-7|-|many|TRBV6-2/TRBV6-3
CASSYSSEHYEQYF
TGTGCCAGCAGTTACTCGAGTGAACATTACGAGCAGTACTTC
>TRBJ2-7|TRBD1|many|TRBV5-1
CASSPVPGQTYEQYF
TGCGCCAGCAGCCCTGTCCCGGGACAGACCTACGAGCAGTACTTC
>TRBJ1-2|TRBD1|-|TRBV30
CAWSPQGVEGYTF
TGTGCCTGGAGTCCCCAGGGGGTCGAAGGCTACACCTTC
>TRBJ1-2|-|many|TRBV3-1
CASGNGRNYGYTF
TGTGCCAGCGGGAACGGACGTAACTATGGCTACACCTTC
>TRBJ2-2|TRBD1|-|TRBV7-9
CATTSRGPNTGELFF
TGTGCCACGACCTCCAGGGGGCCGAACACCGGGGAGCTGTTTTTT
>TRBJ2-5|TRBD1|many|TRBV12-3/TRBV12-4
CASSYPGTGSRETQYF
TGTGCCAGCAGTTACCCCGGGACAGGGTCTAGGGAGACCCAGTACTTC
>TRBJ2-3|-|medium-sized|TRBV20-1
CSARDHKGTLADTQYF
TGCAGTGCTAGAGATCACAAAGGGACTCTTGCAGATACGCAGTATTTT
>TRBJ2-3|TRBD2|-|TRBV5-6
CASSLPGGRVGTDTQYF
TGTGCCAGCAGCTTGCCGGGGGGGCGTGTTGGGACAGATACGCAGTATTTT
>TRBJ2-5|-|many|TRBV6-6
CASSYSAEGRRAETQYF
TGTGCCAGCAGTTACTCGGCGGAAGGGAGAAGAGCGGAGACCCAGTACTTC
>TRBJ2-1|TRBD1|many|TRBV28
CASPLDRGTEPPFDEQFF
TGTGCCAGCCCTTTAGACAGGGGGACGGAACCCCCCTTTGATGAGCAGTTCTTC
>TRBJ1-2|TRBD1|many|TRBV12-3/TRBV12-4
CASSTGTATTGYTF
TGTGCCAGCAGTACCGGGACAGCCACGACGGGCTACACCTTC
>TRBJ2-7|-|many|TRBV12-3/TRBV12-4
CASSLGAGTLYEQYF
TGTGCCAGCAGTTTAGGCGCAGGAACCTTATACGAGCAGTACTTC
>TRBJ2-1|-|many|TRBV20-1
CSANRDVSYNEQFF
TGCAGTGCAAACCGGGACGTCTCCTACAATGAGCAGTTCTTC
>TRBJ1-2|TRBD1|many|TRBV6-1
CASSGTGGLWSYTF
TGTGCCAGCAGTGGGACAGGCGGCTTATGGAGCTACACCTTC
>TRBJ2-3|-|many|TRBV20-1
CSASLLLAFTDTQYF
TGCAGTGCTAGTTTATTGCTAGCTTTCACAGATACGCAGTATTTT
>TRBJ1-3|TRBD1|many|TRBV19
CASSSDRAHSGNTIYF
TGTGCCAGTAGCTCGGACAGGGCGCACTCTGGAAACACCATATATTTT
>TRBJ2-7|TRBD1|-|TRBV6-5
CASSSRTGRDEQYF
TGTGCCAGCAGTTCTAGGACAGGTCGGGACGAGCAGTACTTC
>TRBJ2-7|-|many|TRBV20-1
CSAGGAGNSYEQYF
TGCAGTGCAGGGGGGGCGGGGAACTCCTACGAGCAGTACTTC
>TRBJ1-3|-|many|TRBV11-2
CASSLVTGNTIYF
TGTGCCAGCAGCTTAGTAACTGGAAACACCATATATTTT
>TRBJ2-2|TRBD2|-|TRBV19
CASRRTSGMRAGELFF
TGTGCCAGTAGACGGACTAGCGGGATGAGGGCCGGGGAGCTGTTTTTT
>TRBJ1-6|-|many|TRBV7-2
CASNYRDPNSPLHF
TGTGCCAGCAACTACAGGGACCCGAATTCACCCCTCCACTTT
>TRBJ2-2|TRBD2|-|TRBV20-1
CSAAPFSGPNTGELFF
TGCAGTGCTGCCCCCTTTAGCGGGCCGAACACCGGGGAGCTGTTTTTT
>TRBJ2-1|-|few|TRBV12-3/TRBV12-4
CASTLSYNEQFF
TGTGCCAGCACTCTCTCCTACAATGAGCAGTTCTTC
>TRBJ1-2|TRBD1|few|TRBV19
CARTGTGDNYGYTF
TGTGCCAGAACGGGGACAGGAGATAACTATGGCTACACCTTC
>TRBJ2-1|TRBD1|-|TRBV5-1
CASSGDRTENEQFF
TGCGCCAGCTCCGGGGACAGGACCGAAAATGAGCAGTTCTTC
>TRBJ2-5|TRBD1|-|TRBV27
CASSGQGISETQYF
TGTGCCAGCAGTGGACAGGGTATAAGTGAGACCCAGTACTTC
>TRBJ1-1|-|-|TRBV6-1
CASSRGTEAFF
TGTGCCAGCAGTAGGGGAACTGAAGCTTTCTTT